These T cell receptor beta chains were read from a single sample in a study of blood T cell repertoires in COVID-19. Method: immunoSEQ multiplex PCR; TCRdb's copy keeps in-frame clones and lacks some. The sample consists of about 200,000 clones, roughly 80% of them appearing once. Specimen: PBMCs or T cells enriched from blood (not recorded which). Every receptor here comes from a man aged 40-49 years who had recovered from COVID-19. Each CDR3 is given with its conserved first and last residue. The order of the fields is D gene, clone size, V gene, J gene, CDR3 protein, CDR3 DNA. D genes are given only for firm matches. Size values are once, few and many counts, or a class for expanded clones, and some rows have none.

>TRBD1|-|TRBV28|TRBJ2-1
CASSITGGWNEQFF
TGTGCCAGCAGTATAACAGGGGGCTGGAATGAGCAGTTCTTC
>-|-|TRBV10-3|TRBJ1-2
CAISTDSYGYTF
TGTGCCATCAGCACAGACAGCTATGGCTACACCTTC
>TRBD1|-|TRBV10-3|TRBJ1-1
CAISWTGGMGMNTEAFF
TGTGCCATCAGTTGGACAGGGGGAATGGGTATGAACACTGAAGCTTTCTTT
>-|-|TRBV27|TRBJ2-7
CASSLSVDRSSPYEQYF
TGTGCCAGCAGTTTATCCGTAGACAGGTCCAGTCCCTACGAGCAGTACTTC
>TRBD2|-|TRBV28|TRBJ2-5
CASSPRLAGEQYF
TGTGCCAGCAGTCCCCGACTAGCGGGGGAACAGTACTTC
>TRBD2|-|TRBV2|TRBJ2-1
CASSTSGATYNEQFF
TGTGCCAGCAGCACTAGCGGGGCTACCTACAATGAGCAGTTCTTC
>TRBD1|few|TRBV5-1|TRBJ2-1
CASRLTPGQGADEQFF
TGCGCCAGCAGACTAACGCCGGGACAGGGGGCCGATGAGCAGTTCTTC
>-|-|TRBV7-2|TRBJ1-1
CASSLRPADTEAFF
TGTGCCAGCAGCTTAAGACCTGCGGACACTGAAGCTTTCTTT
>-|few|TRBV7-9|TRBJ1-4
CASSLGDRTEEKLFF
TGTGCCAGCAGCTTAGGTGACAGGACAGAGGAAAAACTGTTTTTT
>-|once|TRBV4-3|TRBJ1-2
CASSQDPRGANYGYTF
TGCGCCAGCAGCCAAGATCCCAGGGGCGCTAACTATGGCTACACCTTC
>TRBD1|-|TRBV10-2|TRBJ2-7
CASGPSGGSGEQYF
TGCGCCAGCGGCCCATCAGGGGGCTCAGGAGAGCAGTACTTC